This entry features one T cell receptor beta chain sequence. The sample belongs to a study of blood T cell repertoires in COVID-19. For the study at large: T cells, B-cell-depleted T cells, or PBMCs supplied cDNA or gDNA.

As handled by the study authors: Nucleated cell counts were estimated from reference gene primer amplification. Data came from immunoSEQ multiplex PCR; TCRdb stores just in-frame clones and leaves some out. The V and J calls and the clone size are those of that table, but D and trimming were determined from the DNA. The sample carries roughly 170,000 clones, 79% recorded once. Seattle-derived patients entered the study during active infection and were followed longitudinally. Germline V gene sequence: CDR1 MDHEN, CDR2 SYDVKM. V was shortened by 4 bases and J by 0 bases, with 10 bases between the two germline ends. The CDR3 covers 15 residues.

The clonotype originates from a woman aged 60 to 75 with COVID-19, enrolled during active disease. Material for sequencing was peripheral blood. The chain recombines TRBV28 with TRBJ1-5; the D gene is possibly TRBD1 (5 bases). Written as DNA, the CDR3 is TGTGCCAGCAGTTCGGACATAGATAGCAATCAGCCCCAGCATTTT. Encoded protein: CASSSDIDSNQPQHF.